This passage covers 25 T cell receptor beta chains from one sample sequenced in a study of T cell responses to AZD1222 COVID-19 vaccine. TCRdb's copy holds only in-frame clones and misses some; the assay was immunoSEQ multiplex PCR. The sample has about 140,000 clones, nearly 95% seen once. The sequencing used peripheral blood, collected on day 0 of AZD1222 vaccination. The receptors stem from an adult in good health.

The V call is TRBV21-1, the J call TRBJ2-7; TRBD2 is the table's D call and was not checked against the DNA. TRBV21-1 is flagged as a pseudogene. CDR3 length: 14 amino acids. CDR3 sequence (DNA): TGTGCCAGCAGCAGGACTAGCGGGTCCTACGAGCAGTACTTC. As protein: CASSRTSGSYEQYF.

J is TRBJ2-1 and V is TRBV6-6; TRBD1 aligns across 7 bases. CDR1 is MNHNY, CDR2 SVGAGI, per germline (reference sequence). This CDR3 spans 14 amino acids. J was trimmed by 5 bases and V by 1 base; bases with no gene match: 2. In nucleotides, the CDR3 is TGTGCCAGCAGTTACTTACAGGGGAACAATGAGCAGTTCTTC. Its protein product is CASSYLQGNNEQFF.

This sequence joins TRBV5-1 and TRBJ2-3; a weak D match, TRBD1 (5 bases). Germline V gives CDR1 SGHRS, CDR2 YFSETQ. The length of the CDR3 is 14 residues. Trimming removed 4 bases from V and 1 base from J, with 10 bases in between. The CDR3 spells CASSLMTGTDTQYF. The CDR3 DNA follows: TGCGCCAGCAGCCTGATGACAGGCACAGATACGCAGTATTTT.

Only a few counts were recorded for this clone. The chain joins TRBV5-1 to TRBJ1-5, with D maybe TRBD1 (5 bases). The CDR3 loop spans 14 amino acids. V lost 1 base and J lost 2, with 7 bases in between. Germline CDR1 SGHRS, CDR2 YFSETQ. The CDR3 reads CASSLRGGNQPQHF. CDR3 coding DNA: TGCGCCAGCAGCTTGCGAGGGGGCAATCAGCCCCAGCATTTT.

The chain uses TRBV25-1 and TRBJ2-2; D assignment may be TRBD1 or TRBD2 (5 bases each). V lost 2 bases and J lost 1, with 11 bases in between. The germline gives CDR1 MGHDK, CDR2 SYGVNS. The CDR3 totals 16 residues. CDR3 amino acids: CASSEPGTVNTGELFF. CDR3 sequence (DNA): TGTGCCAGCAGTGAACCGGGGACGGTGAACACCGGGGAGCTGTTTTTT.

The chain carries TRBV28 and TRBJ1-5, with D unresolved. This CDR3 spans 15 amino acids. CDR1 and CDR2 (germline): MDHEN, SYDVKM. Trimming removed 2 bases from V and 5 bases from J, with 13 bases in between. CDR3 residues: CASSLGEGYHQPQHF. CDR3 nucleotide sequence: TGTGCCAGCAGTTTAGGGGAGGGATACCATCAGCCCCAGCATTTT. The complete variable domain, with remaining parts taken from reference TRBV28 and TRBJ1-5, reads DVKVTQSSRYLVKRTGEKVFLECVQDMDHENMFWYRQDPGLGLRLIYFSYDVKMKEKGDIPEGYSVSREKKERFSLILESASTNQTSMYLCASSLGEGYHQPQHFGDGTRLSIL.

J is TRBJ2-3 and V is TRBV11-2; D is unresolved. CDR1 is SGHAT, CDR2 FQNNGV, per germline. V lost 1 base, J lost 0 bases, and 2 bases lay in between. This CDR3 comprises 13 residues. CDR3 sequence: CASSLVSTDTQYF. The CDR3 region has the DNA TGTGCCAGCAGCTTAGTTAGCACAGATACGCAGTATTTT.

CDR3 amino acids: CASSTRQDGSTNEKLFF. CDR3 nucleotides: TGTGCCAGTAGTACCAGACAGGATGGTTCGACTAATGAAAAACTGTTTTTT. This chain links TRBV19 with TRBJ1-4; possibly TRBD1 for D (6 bases). CDR3 length equals 17 residues. CDR1 is LNHDA and CDR2 is SQIVND in the germline V gene (reference sequence). V was trimmed by 4 bases and J by 2 bases, leaving 17 bases between them.

This chain uses TRBV3-1 (or the pseudogene TRBV3-2) with TRBJ1-5; D unresolved. V lost 0 bases and J 7 bases, leaving 7 bases between the germline ends. Germline CDR1 LGHDT, CDR2 YNNKEL (reference sequence). CDR3 length: 13 amino acids. As DNA, the CDR3 is TGTGCCAGCAGCCAAGATCAGTACCAGCCCCAGCATTTT. It encodes CASSQDQYQPQHF.

The chain couples TRBV11-2 to TRBJ2-1; weak D call: TRBD1 (5 bases). V was pared by 0 bases and J by 8 bases, with 14 bases between. The CDR3 runs 15 residues. Per the germline V gene, CDR1 is SGHAT and CDR2 is FQNNGV. The DNA of the CDR3 is TGTGCCAGCAGCTTAGATGTAGGGGCATTGTATGAGCAGTTCTTC. It yields the protein CASSLDVGALYEQFF.

The gene calls are TRBV30 and TRBJ1-2; the D gene is possibly TRBD1 (5 bases). Germline assignment: CDR1 GTSNPN and CDR2 SVGIG (reference sequence). This CDR3 spans 15 amino acids. V lost 4 bases and J lost 2, with 17 bases in between. This CDR3 is CAWNPGRHPNYGYTF. The DNA of the CDR3 is TGTGCCTGGAACCCGGGGCGCCACCCAAACTATGGCTACACCTTC.

Regarding this clone: The limits of the CDR3 on the DNA are not certain, so only TCRdb's listed CDR3 is given. Here the CDR3 reads CASSQEGFGQGNF. The chain uses TRBV3-1 (or the pseudogene TRBV3-2) and TRBJ1-2; whether TRBD1, the table's D call, matches the DNA was not checked. CDR1 is LGHDT, CDR2 YNNKEL, per germline (reference sequence). Both ends counted, the CDR3 spans 13 residues.

V gene TRBV5-1 combines with J gene TRBJ2-2; TRBD2 agrees at 9 bases. The V and J ends lost 4 bases and 2 bases, in that order; junction bases with no gene match: 3. This CDR3 has 15 amino acids. The germline V gene has CDR1 SGHRS and CDR2 YFSETQ. CDR3: CASSLSGSNTGELFF. The CDR3 nucleotides read TGCGCCAGCAGCCTTAGCGGGAGTAACACCGGGGAGCTGTTTTTT.

The chain recombines TRBV18 with TRBJ1-2, with no clear D. The CDR3 totals 16 residues. CDR1 and CDR2 from the germline V gene are KGHSH and LQKENI. Trimming shortened V by 3 bases and J by 0 bases, and 14 bases separated the two germline ends. The CDR3 DNA reads as TGTGCCAGCTCACCCGTAGCCGGGGTGACTAACTATGGCTACACCTTC. Its translation is CASSPVAGVTNYGYTF.

The chain couples TRBV11-1 to TRBJ2-5, with 7 bases matching TRBD2. The germline gives CDR1 SGHAT, CDR2 FQDESV (reference sequence). This CDR3 has 13 amino acids. J lost 5 bases, V lost 0 bases, and 0 bases had no gene match. Written as DNA, the CDR3 is TGTGCCAGCAGCTTAGCGGGAGGGGAGACCCAGTACTTC. As protein: CASSLAGGETQYF.

This rearrangement joins TRBV28 to TRBJ2-1, with D perhaps TRBD1 or TRBD2 (5 bases each). Trimming took off 6 bases at V and 8 bases at J, with 11 bases between the two ends. CDR1 is MDHEN and CDR2 is SYDVKM in the germline V gene. This CDR3 is 12 amino acids long. The CDR3: CASSLGVYEQFF. The CDR3, as DNA: TGTGCCAGCAGCCTGGGGGTCTATGAGCAGTTCTTC.

V usage is TRBV5-1 and J usage is TRBJ2-7; TRBD2 matches 9 bases. The ends lost 0 bases at V and 0 bases at J; junction bases unmatched: 7. Germline V gives CDR1 SGHRS, CDR2 YFSETQ. CDR3 length: 17 amino acids. The CDR3: CASSLAPSGALSYEQYF. The CDR3 DNA follows: TGCGCCAGCAGCTTGGCCCCTAGCGGGGCCCTCTCCTACGAGCAGTACTTC.

This clone was seen just once. This sequence joins TRBV24-1 and TRBJ2-1; D is unclear. The CDR3 covers 16 residues. Germline CDR1 KGHDR, CDR2 SFDVKD. V dropped 6 bases and J dropped 0 bases, with 14 bases sitting between them. The CDR3 DNA reads TGTGCCACCAGTACTAAGTTTTTTACCTCCTACAATGAGCAGTTCTTC. It codes for CATSTKFFTSYNEQFF.

The rearrangement links TRBV7-9 to TRBJ2-1; possible D gene TRBD2, 5 bases. CDR3 length equals 14 residues. Germline V lookup: CDR1 SEHNR, CDR2 FQNEAQ (reference sequence). V lost 7 bases to trimming and J lost 5 bases, with 15 bases between them. CDR3 protein: CASTMVRVDNEQFF. For the CDR3, the DNA is TGTGCCAGCACTATGGTGCGGGTAGACAATGAGCAGTTCTTC.

V gene TRBV7-8 combines with J gene TRBJ2-3, with D possibly TRBD1 on 5 matching bases. Trimming pared 2 bases from V and 7 bases from J, leaving 16 bases between. Germline lookup yields CDR1 SGHVS and CDR2 FQNEAQ. CDR3 size: 15 residues. In nucleotides, the CDR3 is TGTGCCAGCAGCTTATTCGCAGGGTTCTTCAATACGCAGTATTTT. Its translation is CASSLFAGFFNTQYF.

V and J are TRBV6-7 and TRBJ2-3; 12 positions agree with TRBD2. Being an ORF, TRBV6-7 has a function that is uncertain. The CDR3 contains 22 residues. The J segment lost 2 bases and the V segment lost 0 bases, leaving 18 bases of the junction unmatched. CDR3 bases: TGTGCCAGCAGTTACTCCCGAGCTAGCGGGAGGGCCGAGGTTCGCTTCACAGATACGCAGTATTTT. Translated: CASSYSRASGRAEVRFTDTQYF.

The V gene is TRBV18, the J gene TRBJ2-3; TRBD2 aligns across 8 bases. The CDR3 covers 15 residues. CDR1 and CDR2 (germline): KGHSH, LQKENI. With 3 bases clipped from V and 2 bases from J, the junction kept 4 bases outside the gene matches. CDR3 DNA: TGTGCCAGCTCACCGACTAGCGAGATCACAGATACGCAGTATTTT. Its translation: CASSPTSEITDTQYF.

The V call is TRBV7-8, the J call TRBJ1-2; D gene ambiguous. Trimming left V 5 bases short and J 5 bases short, with 18 bases between. The CDR3 spans 15 residues. Looked up from germline, CDR1 is SGHVS and CDR2 is FQNEAQ. The CDR3 coding sequence is TGTGCCAGCAGCCAGTCGTGGCTGCGATCTTATGGCTACACCTTC. It is translated as CASSQSWLRSYGYTF.

The V call is TRBV30, the J call TRBJ1-6; D remains ambiguous. With 0 bases removed from V and 2 bases from J, the gap between germline ends came to 8 bases. CDR1 GTSNPN and CDR2 SVGIG come from the germline V gene (reference sequence). The CDR3 has 15 residues. In nucleotides, the CDR3 is TGTGCCTGGAGTGTGTTGGAGCCCTATAATTCACCCCTCCACTTT. It encodes CAWSVLEPYNSPLHF.

The chain links TRBV3-1 (or the pseudogene TRBV3-2) to TRBJ2-2, with 7 bases identical to TRBD1. J lost 1 base, V lost 3 bases, and 5 bases had no gene match. The CDR3 has 16 amino acids. The germline V gene encodes CDR1 LGHDT and CDR2 YNNKEL (reference sequence). CDR3 region: CASSHYRDRNTGELFF. For the CDR3, the DNA is TGTGCCAGCAGCCATTACCGGGACAGGAACACCGGGGAGCTGTTTTTT.